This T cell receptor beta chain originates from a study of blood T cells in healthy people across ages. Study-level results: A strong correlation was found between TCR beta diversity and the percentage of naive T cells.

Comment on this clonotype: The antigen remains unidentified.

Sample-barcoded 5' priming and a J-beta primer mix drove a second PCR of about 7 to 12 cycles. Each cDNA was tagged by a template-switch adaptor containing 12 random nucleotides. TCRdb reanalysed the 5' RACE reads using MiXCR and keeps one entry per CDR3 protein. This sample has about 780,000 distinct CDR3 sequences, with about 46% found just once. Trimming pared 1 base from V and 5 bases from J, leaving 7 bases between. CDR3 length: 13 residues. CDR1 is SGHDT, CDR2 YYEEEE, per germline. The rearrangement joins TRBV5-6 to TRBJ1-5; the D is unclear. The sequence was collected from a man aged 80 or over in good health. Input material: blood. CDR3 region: CASSLHSDQPQHF. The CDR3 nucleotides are TGTGCCAGCAGCTTGCATTCGGATCAGCCCCAGCATTTT.